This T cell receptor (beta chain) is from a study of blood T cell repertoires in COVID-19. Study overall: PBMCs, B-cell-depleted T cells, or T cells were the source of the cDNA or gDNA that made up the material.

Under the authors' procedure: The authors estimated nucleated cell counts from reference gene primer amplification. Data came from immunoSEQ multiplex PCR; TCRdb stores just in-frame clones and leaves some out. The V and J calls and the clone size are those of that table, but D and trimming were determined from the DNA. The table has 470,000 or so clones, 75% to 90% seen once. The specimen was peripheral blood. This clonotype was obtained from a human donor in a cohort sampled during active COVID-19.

This CDR3 is CASSLTGVYISNTGELFF. The CDR3 nucleotides read TGTGCCAGCAGCTTAACGGGAGTTTATATATCGAACACCGGGGAGCTGTTTTTT. The chain joins TRBV7-3 to TRBJ2-2; D may be TRBD2 (5 bases). Germline CDR1 is SGHTA and CDR2 is FQGTGA. The ends were cut back, 0 bases at V and 0 bases at J, with 14 bases in the middle. The CDR3 spans 18 residues. The full variable domain, in which reference TRBV7-3 and TRBJ2-2 provide the parts outside the CDR3, is GAGVSQTPSNKVTEKGKYVELRCDPISGHTALYWYRQSLGQGPEFLIYFQGTGAADDSGLPNDRFFAVRPEGSVSTLKIQRTERGDSAVYLCASSLTGVYISNTGELFFGEGSRLTVL.